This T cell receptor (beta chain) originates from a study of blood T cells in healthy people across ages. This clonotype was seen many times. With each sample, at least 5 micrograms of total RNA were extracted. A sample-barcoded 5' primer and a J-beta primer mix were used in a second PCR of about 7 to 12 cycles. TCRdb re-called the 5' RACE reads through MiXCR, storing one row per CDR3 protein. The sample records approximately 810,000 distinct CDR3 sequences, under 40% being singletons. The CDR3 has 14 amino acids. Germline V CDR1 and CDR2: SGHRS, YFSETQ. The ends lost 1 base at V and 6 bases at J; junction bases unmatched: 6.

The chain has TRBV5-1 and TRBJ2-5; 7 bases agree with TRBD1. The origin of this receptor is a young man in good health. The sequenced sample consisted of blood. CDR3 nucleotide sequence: TGCGCCAGCAGCTTGAATCAGGGGGTAAAGACCCAGTACTTC. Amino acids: CASSLNQGVKTQYF.